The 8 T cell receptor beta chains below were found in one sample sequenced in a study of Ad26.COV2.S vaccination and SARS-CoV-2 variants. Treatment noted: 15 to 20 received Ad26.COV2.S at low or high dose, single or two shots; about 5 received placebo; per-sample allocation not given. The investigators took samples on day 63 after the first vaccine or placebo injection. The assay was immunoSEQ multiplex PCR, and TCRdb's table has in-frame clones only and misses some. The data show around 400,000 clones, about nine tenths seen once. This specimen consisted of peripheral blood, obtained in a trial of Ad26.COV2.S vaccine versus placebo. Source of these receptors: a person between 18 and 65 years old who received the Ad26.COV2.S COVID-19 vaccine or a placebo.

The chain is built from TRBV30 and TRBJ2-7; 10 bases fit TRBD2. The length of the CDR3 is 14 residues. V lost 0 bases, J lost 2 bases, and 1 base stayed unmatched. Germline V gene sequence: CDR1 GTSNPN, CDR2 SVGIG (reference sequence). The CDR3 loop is CAWSVGLAAYEQYF. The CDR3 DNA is TGTGCCTGGAGTGTCGGACTAGCGGCCTACGAGCAGTACTTC.

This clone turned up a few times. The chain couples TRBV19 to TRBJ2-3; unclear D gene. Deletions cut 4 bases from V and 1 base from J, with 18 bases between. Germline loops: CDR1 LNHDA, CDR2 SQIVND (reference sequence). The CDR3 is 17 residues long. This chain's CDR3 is CASSTAGFGTRTDTQYF. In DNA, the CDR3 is TGTGCCAGTAGTACCGCCGGGTTCGGAACACGCACAGATACGCAGTATTTT.

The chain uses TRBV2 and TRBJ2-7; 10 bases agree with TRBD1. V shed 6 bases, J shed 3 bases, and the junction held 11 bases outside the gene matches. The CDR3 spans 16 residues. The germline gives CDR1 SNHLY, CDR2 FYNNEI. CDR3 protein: CASRTSGQGNDYEQYF. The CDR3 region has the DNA TGTGCCAGCAGGACCTCGGGACAGGGGAATGACTACGAGCAGTACTTC.

The CDR3 nucleotides read TGTGCCAGCAGCCCGCAGACAGGCCTCTCCTACGAGCAGTACTTC. This sequence encodes CASSPQTGLSYEQYF. The chain uses TRBV9 and TRBJ2-7, with a tentative D call TRBD1 (6 bases). Germline V lookup: CDR1 SGDLS, CDR2 YYNGEE. The CDR3 loop spans 15 amino acids. The V end was cut by 4 bases, the J end by 0 bases, with 14 bases between. Full variable domain (remainder filled in from reference TRBV9 and TRBJ2-7): DSGVTQTPKHLITATGQRVTLRCSPRSGDLSVYWYQQSLDQGLQFLIQYYNGEERAKGNILERFSAQQFPDLHSELNLSSLELGDSALYFCASSPQTGLSYEQYFGPGTRLTVT.

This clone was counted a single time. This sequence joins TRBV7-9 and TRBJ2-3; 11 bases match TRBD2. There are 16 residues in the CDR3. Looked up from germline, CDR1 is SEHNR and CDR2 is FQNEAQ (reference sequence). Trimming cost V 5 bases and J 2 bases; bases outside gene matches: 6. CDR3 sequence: CASSPTSGAPTDTQYF. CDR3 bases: TGTGCCAGCAGCCCGACTAGCGGGGCACCCACAGATACGCAGTATTTT. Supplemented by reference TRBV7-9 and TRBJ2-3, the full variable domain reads DTGVSQNPRHKITKRGQNVTFRCDPISEHNRLYWYRQTLGQGPEFLTYFQNEAQLEKSRLLSDRFSAERPKGSFSTLEIQRTEQGDSAMYLCASSPTSGAPTDTQYFGPGTRLTVL.

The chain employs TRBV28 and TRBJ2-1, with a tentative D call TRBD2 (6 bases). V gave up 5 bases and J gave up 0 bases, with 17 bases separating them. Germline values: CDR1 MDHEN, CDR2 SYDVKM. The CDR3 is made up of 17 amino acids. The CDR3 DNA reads TGTGCCAGCAGTACCAAGGGAGGTTGGTACTCCTACAATGAGCAGTTCTTC. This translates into CASSTKGGWYSYNEQFF.

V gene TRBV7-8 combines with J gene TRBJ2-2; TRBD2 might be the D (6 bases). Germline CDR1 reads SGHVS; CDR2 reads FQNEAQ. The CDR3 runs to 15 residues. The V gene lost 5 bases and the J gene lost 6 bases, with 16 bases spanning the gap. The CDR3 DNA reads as TGTGCCAGCAGCCATTACGGTGGGACTGCCGGGGAGCTGTTTTTT. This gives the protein CASSHYGGTAGELFF.

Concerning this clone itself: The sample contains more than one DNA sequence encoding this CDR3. In DNA form, the CDR3 reads TGCAGTGCTTCCAGGGGCTACGAGCAGTACTTC. Translated: CSASRGYEQYF. The genes are TRBV20-1 and TRBJ2-7, with D possibly TRBD1 on 6 matching bases. This CDR3 contains 11 residues. Germline CDR1 is DFQATT and CDR2 is SNEGSKA (reference sequence). Between the trimmed V and J ends, which lost 5 bases and 3 bases, there was a span of 8 bases.